The following is a TCR beta chain sequence with its context. This sample was included in a study of technical replicates of blood from several donors. The CDR3 extends over 18 amino acids. Germline V gene data show CDR1 as MDHEN and CDR2 as SYDVKM. With 5 bases removed from V and 2 bases from J, the gap between germline ends came to 25 bases. Some clones are missing from TCRdb's copy, which holds only in-frame ones; the method was immunoSEQ multiplex PCR. The sample yields 87,000 or so clones, 92% seen once. V usage is TRBV28 and J usage is TRBJ2-7; a weak D match, TRBD1 (6 bases). The receptor's source is a human donor in good health. Sequencing used T cells isolated from PBMCs. In DNA, the CDR3 is TGTGCCAGCAGTCCAAAATACGGACAGCACTTCGAACCCTACGAGCAGTACTTC. Encoded protein: CASSPKYGQHFEPYEQYF.